These 5 T cell receptor beta chains were all obtained from the same sample, sequenced in a study of T cell responses to AZD1222 COVID-19 vaccine. Some clones are missing from TCRdb's copy, which holds only in-frame ones; the method was immunoSEQ multiplex PCR. The repertoire holds approximately 160,000 clones, with just over 90% as singletons. Sequencing used peripheral blood, obtained on day 0 of AZD1222 vaccination. All receptors derive from an adult in good health.

This sequence joins TRBV4-3 and TRBJ2-1; no clear D gene. CDR1 and CDR2 (germline): LGHNA, YSLEER. The CDR3 consists of 15 residues. V lost 0 bases and J 0 bases, leaving 6 bases between the germline ends. The CDR3 loop is CASSQDRSSYNEQFF. CDR3 DNA sequence: TGCGCCAGCAGCCAAGATCGAAGCTCCTACAATGAGCAGTTCTTC.

V is TRBV10-3 and J is TRBJ1-3; D is unresolved. The V end lost 4 bases, the J end lost 0 bases, and 4 bases lay between the germline ends. Germline CDR1 is ENHRY and CDR2 is SYGVKD. The length of the CDR3 is 13 residues. CDR3: CAISVDSGNTIYF. Written as DNA, the CDR3 is TGTGCCATCAGTGTTGACTCTGGAAACACCATATATTTT.

The rearrangement joins TRBV5-4 to TRBJ2-7; D unresolved. CDR1 is SGHNT and CDR2 is YYREEE in the germline V gene (reference sequence). The CDR3 extends over 13 amino acids. The V end lost 0 bases, the J end lost 0 bases, and 4 bases lay between the germline ends. In DNA form, the CDR3 reads TGTGCCAGCAGCTTGGCTCCCTCCTACGAGCAGTACTTC. Translation: CASSLAPSYEQYF.

The J gene is TRBJ2-2, the V gene TRBV11-3; tentative D call: TRBD2 (6 bases). The germline V gene has CDR1 SGHNT and CDR2 YENEEA. The CDR3 is made up of 17 amino acids. V was clipped by 4 bases and J by 2 bases, with 17 bases between them. The CDR3 DNA sequence: TGTGCCAGCAGCTCGAGATGGGACGGACTAAACACCGGGGAGCTGTTTTTT. This codes for CASSSRWDGLNTGELFF.

This rearrangement joins TRBV27 to TRBJ1-4; D uncertain. Germline V lookup: CDR1 MNHEY, CDR2 SMNVEV (reference sequence). V was cut by 5 bases and J by 7 bases, with 14 bases left in between. This CDR3 is 14 amino acids long. Written as DNA, the CDR3 is TGTGCCAGCAGTAGTGGTGGGGTGGGTGAAAAACTGTTTTTT. This codes for CASSSGGVGEKLFF.